The clone carrying this T cell receptor (beta chain) has a handful of counts. These data belong to a study of cytomegalovirus exposure and HLA in healthy donors. Looked up from germline, CDR1 is WNHNN and CDR2 is SYGVQD (reference sequence). This CDR3 spans 18 amino acids. V was clipped by 0 bases and J by 5 bases, with 20 bases between them. A multiplex PCR was run with 60 Vbeta primers and 13 Jbeta primers. The protocol was immunoSEQ multiplex PCR, while the TCRdb copy is restricted to in-frame clones and leaves out a portion. The sample lists about 160,000 clones, roughly three quarters occurring once.

The V gene is TRBV10-1, the J gene TRBJ2-1, with a weak D call TRBD1 (6 bases). Material for sequencing was PBMCs. This TCR was sampled from a human donor in good health. The CDR3 sequence is CASSESNLRQAINNEQFF. The CDR3 coding sequence is TGCGCCAGCAGTGAGTCGAATCTCCGACAGGCCATCAACAATGAGCAGTTCTTC.